What follows describes a single T cell receptor beta chain. Its antigen remains unidentified. The PCR contained 60 Vbeta and 13 Jbeta primers. TCRdb's copy holds only in-frame clones and misses some; the assay was immunoSEQ multiplex PCR. The table includes tens of thousands of clones, roughly 60% detected once. The sample is drawn from a study of cytomegalovirus exposure and HLA in healthy donors. Per the germline V gene, CDR1 is MNHNS and CDR2 is SASEGT. This CDR3 spans 14 amino acids. V gave up 5 bases and J gave up 1 base; unmatched junction bases: 2. Findings of the study overall: Cytomegalovirus status was reportedly diagnosed by the classifier with high sensitivity and specificity. A later analysis linked a missense variant in DCLRE1C to the trimming of TCR beta V and J genes. The authors reported that TCR beta sequences could predict HLA-A and HLA-B alleles. These predictions were accurate for most subjects in the first cohort.

The sequenced sample consisted of PBMCs. The TCR sequence derives from a woman between 50 and 59 years old in good health and CMV-seropositive. V is TRBV6-1 and J is TRBJ1-1, with 9 positions matching TRBD1. DNA of the CDR3: TGTGCCAGCAGTAAGGACAGGGGGAACACTGAAGCTTTCTTT. Translating it yields CASSKDRGNTEAFF.